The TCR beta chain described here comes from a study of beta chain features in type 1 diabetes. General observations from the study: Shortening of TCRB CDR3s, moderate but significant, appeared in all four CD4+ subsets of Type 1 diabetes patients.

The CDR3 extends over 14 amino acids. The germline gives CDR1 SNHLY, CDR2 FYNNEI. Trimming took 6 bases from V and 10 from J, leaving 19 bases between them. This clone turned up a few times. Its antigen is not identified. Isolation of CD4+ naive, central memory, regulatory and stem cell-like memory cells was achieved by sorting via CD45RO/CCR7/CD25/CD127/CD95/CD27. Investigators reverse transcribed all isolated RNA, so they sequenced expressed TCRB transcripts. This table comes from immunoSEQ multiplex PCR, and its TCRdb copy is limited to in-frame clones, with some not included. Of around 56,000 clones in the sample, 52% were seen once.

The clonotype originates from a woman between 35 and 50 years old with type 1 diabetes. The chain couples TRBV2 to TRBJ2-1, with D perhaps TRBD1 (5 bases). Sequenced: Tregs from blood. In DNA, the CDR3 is TGTGCCAGCAGACAGGACCGGACGCCAGGAGAGCAGTTCTTC. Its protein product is CASRQDRTPGEQFF.